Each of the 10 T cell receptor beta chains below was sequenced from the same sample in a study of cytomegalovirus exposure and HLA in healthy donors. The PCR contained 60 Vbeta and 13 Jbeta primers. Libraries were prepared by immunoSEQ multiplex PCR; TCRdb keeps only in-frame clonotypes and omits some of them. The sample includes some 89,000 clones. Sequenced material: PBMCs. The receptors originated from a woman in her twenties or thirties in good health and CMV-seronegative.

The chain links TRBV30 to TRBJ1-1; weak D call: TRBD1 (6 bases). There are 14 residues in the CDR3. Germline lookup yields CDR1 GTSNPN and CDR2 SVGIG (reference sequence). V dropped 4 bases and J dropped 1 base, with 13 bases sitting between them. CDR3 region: CAWTARGRNTEAFF. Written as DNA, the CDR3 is TGTGCCTGGACGGCCAGGGGCCGGAACACTGAAGCTTTCTTT.

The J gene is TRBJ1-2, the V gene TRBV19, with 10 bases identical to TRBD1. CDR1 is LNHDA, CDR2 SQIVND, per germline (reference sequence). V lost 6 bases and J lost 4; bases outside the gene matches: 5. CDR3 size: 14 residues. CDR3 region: CASRDRGLGYGYTF. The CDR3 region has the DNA TGTGCCAGTAGAGACAGGGGGCTCGGCTATGGCTACACCTTC. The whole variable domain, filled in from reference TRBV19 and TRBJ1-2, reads DGGITQSPKYLFRKEGQNVTLSCEQNLNHDAMYWYRQDPGQGLRLIYYSQIVNDFQKGDIAEGYSVSREKKESFPLTVTSAQKNPTAFYLCASRDRGLGYGYTFGSGTRLTVV.

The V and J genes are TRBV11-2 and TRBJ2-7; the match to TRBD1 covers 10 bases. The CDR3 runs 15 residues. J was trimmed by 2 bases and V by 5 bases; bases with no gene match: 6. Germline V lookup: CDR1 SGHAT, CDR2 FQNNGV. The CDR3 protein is CASSPGTGAAYEQYF. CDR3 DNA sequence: TGTGCCAGCAGCCCAGGGACAGGGGCTGCCTACGAGCAGTACTTC.

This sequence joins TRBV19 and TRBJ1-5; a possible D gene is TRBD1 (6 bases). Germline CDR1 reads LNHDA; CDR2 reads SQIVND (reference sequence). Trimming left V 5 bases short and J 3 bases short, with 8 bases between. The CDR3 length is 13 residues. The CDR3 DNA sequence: TGTGCCAGTAGTCGGACAGTCAATCAGCCCCAGCATTTT. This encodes CASSRTVNQPQHF.

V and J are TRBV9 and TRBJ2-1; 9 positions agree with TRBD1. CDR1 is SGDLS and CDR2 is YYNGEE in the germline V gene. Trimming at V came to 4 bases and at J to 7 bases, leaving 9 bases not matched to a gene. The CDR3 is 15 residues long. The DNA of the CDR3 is TGTGCCAGCAGCCTGCGGACAGGGGAAGGGAATGAGCAGTTCTTC. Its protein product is CASSLRTGEGNEQFF.

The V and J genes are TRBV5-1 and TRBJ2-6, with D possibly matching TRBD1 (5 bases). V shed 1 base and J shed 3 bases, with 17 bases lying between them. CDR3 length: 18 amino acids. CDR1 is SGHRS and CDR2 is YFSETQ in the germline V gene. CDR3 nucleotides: TGCGCCAGCAGCTTGAGGGCAGGGCCGGGCATTGGGGCCAACGTCCTGACTTTC. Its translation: CASSLRAGPGIGANVLTF.

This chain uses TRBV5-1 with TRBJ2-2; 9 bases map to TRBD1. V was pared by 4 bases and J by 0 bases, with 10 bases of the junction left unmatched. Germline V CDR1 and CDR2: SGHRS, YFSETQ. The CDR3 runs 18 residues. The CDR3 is CASSEGWRQGANTGELFF. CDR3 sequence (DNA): TGCGCCAGCAGCGAAGGGTGGCGACAGGGGGCGAACACCGGGGAGCTGTTTTTT.

CDR3 amino acids: CASSLRDRMFF. The CDR3, as DNA: TGTGCCAGCAGTTTAAGGGACAGAATGTTCTTC. The chain joins TRBV28 to TRBJ2-1, with 7 bases matching TRBD1. The CDR3 has 11 amino acids. Germline CDR1 is MDHEN and CDR2 is SYDVKM. Trimming at V came to 2 bases and at J to 15 bases, leaving 4 bases not matched to a gene.

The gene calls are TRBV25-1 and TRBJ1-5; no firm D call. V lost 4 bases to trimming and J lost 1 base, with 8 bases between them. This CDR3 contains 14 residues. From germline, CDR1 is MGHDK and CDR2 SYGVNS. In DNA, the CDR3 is TGTGCCAGCAGTGGAACAGAGAGCAATCAGCCCCAGCATTTT. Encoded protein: CASSGTESNQPQHF.

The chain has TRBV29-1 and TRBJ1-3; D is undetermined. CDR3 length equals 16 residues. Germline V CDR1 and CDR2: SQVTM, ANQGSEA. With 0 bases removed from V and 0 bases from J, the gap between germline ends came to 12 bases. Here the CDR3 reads CSVEERTASSGNTIYF. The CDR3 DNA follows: TGCAGCGTTGAAGAGAGAACTGCGTCCTCTGGAAACACCATATATTTT.